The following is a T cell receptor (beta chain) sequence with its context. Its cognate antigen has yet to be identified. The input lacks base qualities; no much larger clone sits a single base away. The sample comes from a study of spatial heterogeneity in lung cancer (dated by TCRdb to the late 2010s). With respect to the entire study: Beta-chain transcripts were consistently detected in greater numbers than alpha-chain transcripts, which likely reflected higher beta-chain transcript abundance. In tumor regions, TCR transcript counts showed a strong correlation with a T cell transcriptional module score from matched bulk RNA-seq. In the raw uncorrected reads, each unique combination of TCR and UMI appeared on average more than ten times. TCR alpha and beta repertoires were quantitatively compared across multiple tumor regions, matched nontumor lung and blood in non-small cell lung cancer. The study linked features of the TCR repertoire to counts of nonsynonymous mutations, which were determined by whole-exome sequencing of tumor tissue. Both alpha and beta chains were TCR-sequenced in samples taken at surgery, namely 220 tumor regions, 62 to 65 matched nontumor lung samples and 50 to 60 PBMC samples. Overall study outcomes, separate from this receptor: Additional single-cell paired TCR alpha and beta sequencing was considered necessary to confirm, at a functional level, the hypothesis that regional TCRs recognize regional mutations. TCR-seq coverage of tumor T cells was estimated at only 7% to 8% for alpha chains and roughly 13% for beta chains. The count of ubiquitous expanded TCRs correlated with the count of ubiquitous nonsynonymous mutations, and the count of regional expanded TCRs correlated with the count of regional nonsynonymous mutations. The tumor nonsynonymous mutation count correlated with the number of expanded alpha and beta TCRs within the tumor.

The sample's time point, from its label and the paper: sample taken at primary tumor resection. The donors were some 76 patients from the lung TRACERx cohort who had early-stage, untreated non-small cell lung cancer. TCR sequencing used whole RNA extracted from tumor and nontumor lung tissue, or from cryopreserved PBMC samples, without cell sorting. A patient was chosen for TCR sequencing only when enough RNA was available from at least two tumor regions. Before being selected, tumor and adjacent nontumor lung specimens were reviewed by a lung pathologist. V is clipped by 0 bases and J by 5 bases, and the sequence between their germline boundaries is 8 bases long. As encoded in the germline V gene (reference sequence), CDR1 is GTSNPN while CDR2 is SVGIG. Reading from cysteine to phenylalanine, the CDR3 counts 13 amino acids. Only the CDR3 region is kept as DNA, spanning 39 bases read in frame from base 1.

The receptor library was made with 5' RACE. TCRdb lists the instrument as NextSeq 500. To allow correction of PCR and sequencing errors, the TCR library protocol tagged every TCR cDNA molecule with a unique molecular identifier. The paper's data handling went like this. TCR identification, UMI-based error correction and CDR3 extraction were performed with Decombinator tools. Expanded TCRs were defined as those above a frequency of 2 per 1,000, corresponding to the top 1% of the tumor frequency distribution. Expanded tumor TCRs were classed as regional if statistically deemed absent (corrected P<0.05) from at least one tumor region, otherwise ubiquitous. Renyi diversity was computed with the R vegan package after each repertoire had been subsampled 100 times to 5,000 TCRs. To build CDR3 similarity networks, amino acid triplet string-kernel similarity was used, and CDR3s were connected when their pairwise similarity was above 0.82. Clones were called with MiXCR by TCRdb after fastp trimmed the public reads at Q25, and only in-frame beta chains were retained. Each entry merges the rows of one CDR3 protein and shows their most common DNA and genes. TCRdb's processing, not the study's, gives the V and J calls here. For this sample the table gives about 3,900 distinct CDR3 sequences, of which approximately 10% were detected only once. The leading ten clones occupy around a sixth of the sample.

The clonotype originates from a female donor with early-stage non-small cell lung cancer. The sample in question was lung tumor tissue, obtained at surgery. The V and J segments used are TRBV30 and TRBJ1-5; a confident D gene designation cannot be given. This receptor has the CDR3 CAWSVGLDQPQHF. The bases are TGTGCCTGGAGTGTAGGGTTAGATCAGCCCCAGCATTTT.